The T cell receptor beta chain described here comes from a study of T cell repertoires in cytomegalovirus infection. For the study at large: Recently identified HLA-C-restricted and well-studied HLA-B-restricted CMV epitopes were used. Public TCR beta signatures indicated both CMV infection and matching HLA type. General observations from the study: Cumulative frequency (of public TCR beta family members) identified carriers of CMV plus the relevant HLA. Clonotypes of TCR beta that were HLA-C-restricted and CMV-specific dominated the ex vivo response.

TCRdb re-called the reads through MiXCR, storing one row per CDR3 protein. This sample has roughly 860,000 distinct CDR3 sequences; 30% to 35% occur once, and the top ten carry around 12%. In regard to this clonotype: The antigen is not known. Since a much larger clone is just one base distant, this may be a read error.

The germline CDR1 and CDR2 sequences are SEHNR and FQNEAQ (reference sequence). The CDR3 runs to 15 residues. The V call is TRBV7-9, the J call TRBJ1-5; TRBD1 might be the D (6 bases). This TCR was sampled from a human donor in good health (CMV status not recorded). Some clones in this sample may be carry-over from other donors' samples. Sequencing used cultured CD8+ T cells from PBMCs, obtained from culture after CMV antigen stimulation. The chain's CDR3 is CVSSLGGDYNQPQHF. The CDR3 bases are TGTGTCAGCAGCTTAGGGGGTGATTACAATCAGCCCCAGCATTTT.